This is a list of T cell receptor beta chains from one sample in a study of graft-versus-host responses after intestinal transplantation. TCRdb's table, derived via immunoSEQ multiplex PCR, lists solely in-frame clones and lacks some. The profile shows more than 20,000 clones, 89% of them singletons. The material was PBMCs, obtained around 68 days after intestinal transplantation. These receptor sequences come from a human patient who received an intestinal transplant, so some T cells may come from the graft donor. CDR3s include the opening cysteine and the closing phenylalanine or tryptophan. The D gene is left open where the match is weak. Clone size is shown for a subset of rows, as once, few, many or a class of expanded clone.

j_gene,v_gene,abundance,d_gene,CDR3aa,CDR3nt
TRBJ2-3,TRBV6-4,.,TRBD2,CASSARGGGSDTQYF,TGTGCCAGCAGTGCGCGGGGGGGCGGATCAGATACGCAGTATTTT
TRBJ2-7,TRBV11-3,.,.,CASSLVVWGHTTSYEQYF,TGTGCCAGCAGCTTAGTGGTTTGGGGACACACAACCTCCTACGAGCAGTACTTC
TRBJ2-2,TRBV9,.,TRBD1,CASRPWDSTGELFF,TGTGCCAGCAGGCCATGGGACAGCACCGGGGAGCTGTTTTTT
TRBJ1-5,TRBV6-5,.,TRBD1,CASSPNRGPEPQHF,TGTGCCAGCAGTCCGAACAGGGGCCCTGAGCCCCAGCATTTT
TRBJ1-1,TRBV28,.,TRBD1,CASGLVTGGAGTEAFF,TGTGCCAGCGGCCTGGTCACAGGGGGCGCGGGCACTGAAGCTTTCTTT
TRBJ2-6,TRBV30,.,.,CAWRATGFSGANVLTF,TGTGCCTGGCGAGCGACAGGTTTTTCTGGGGCCAACGTCCTGACTTTC
TRBJ2-7,TRBV6-5,.,TRBD1,CANSGGTGSSYEQYF,TGTGCCAACAGTGGCGGGACAGGGAGCTCCTACGAGCAGTACTTC
TRBJ2-2,TRBV6-5,.,TRBD2,CASSYSTAGDTGELFF,TGTGCCAGCAGTTACTCGACAGCGGGGGACACCGGGGAGCTGTTTTTT
TRBJ2-6,TRBV29-1,.,TRBD1,CSADGTGHTGANVLTF,TGCAGCGCTGATGGGACAGGGCACACTGGGGCCAACGTCCTGACTTTC
TRBJ2-5,TRBV7-9,.,.,CASSPTLARVDGGAQYF,TGTGCCAGCAGCCCGACCCTGGCCAGGGTCGATGGTGGGGCCCAGTACTTC
TRBJ1-3,TRBV4-3,.,.,CASSQTGETYHPSGNTIYF,TGCGCCAGCAGTCAAACAGGAGAGACTTACCACCCCTCTGGAAACACCATATATTTT
TRBJ2-7,TRBV7-2,.,.,CASSLVLGDEQYF,TGTGCCAGCAGCTTAGTGTTGGGTGATGAGCAGTACTTC
TRBJ2-4,TRBV10-1,few,TRBD2,CASSESGGVQYF,TGCGCCAGCAGTGAGTCGGGGGGGGTTCAGTACTTC
TRBJ1-1,TRBV4-3,.,TRBD1,CASSQTVGGIGEAFF,TGCGCCAGCAGCCAGACCGTAGGGGGCATAGGTGAAGCTTTCTTT